The following is a T cell receptor beta chain sequence with its context. Produced via immunoSEQ multiplex PCR; TCRdb's table is partial and in-frame only. The table lists around 45,000 clones, more than 70% of them singletons. The CDR3 loop spans 17 amino acids. Germline lookup yields CDR1 MGHRA and CDR2 YSYEKL. Trimming pared 0 bases from V and 3 bases from J, leaving 16 bases between. The data originate from a study of PD-L1 blockade in urothelial cancer. The source of this sequence is a woman aged 55-70 years with urothelial cancer. This chain connects TRBV4-1 to TRBJ2-3; possible D gene TRBD2, 5 bases. The sequencing here drew on PBMCs, taken around atezolizumab (anti-PD-L1) treatment. The CDR3: CASSQEGGLVATDTQYF. Here the CDR3 DNA reads TGCGCCAGCAGCCAAGAAGGAGGCCTAGTGGCAACAGATACGCAGTATTTT.